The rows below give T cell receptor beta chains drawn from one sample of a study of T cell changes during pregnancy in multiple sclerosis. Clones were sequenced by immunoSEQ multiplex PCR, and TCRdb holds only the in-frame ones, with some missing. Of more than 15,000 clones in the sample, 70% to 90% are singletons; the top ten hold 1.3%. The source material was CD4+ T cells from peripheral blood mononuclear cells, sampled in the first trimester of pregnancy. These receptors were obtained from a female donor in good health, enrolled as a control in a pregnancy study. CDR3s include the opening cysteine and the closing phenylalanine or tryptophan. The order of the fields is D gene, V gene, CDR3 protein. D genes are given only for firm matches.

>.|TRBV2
CASSEPETQYF
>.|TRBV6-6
CASSYSWDTSEAFF
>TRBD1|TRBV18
CASSPTIGTGTTYEQYF
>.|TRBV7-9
CASSPHDGGKLFF
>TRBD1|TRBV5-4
CASSSSGQGLETQYF
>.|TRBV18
CASSPSLSDEQYF
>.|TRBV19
CASSIERNSPLHF
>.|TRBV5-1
CASHEEYRGKKNYGYTF
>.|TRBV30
CAWSETRGYTF
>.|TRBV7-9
CASSQGGGATYEQYF
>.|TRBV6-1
CASSELRGRDTEAFF
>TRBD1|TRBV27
CASSVNRGSYEQYF
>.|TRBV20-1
CSASGLEAFF
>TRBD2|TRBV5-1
CASSPTGTMGTGELFF
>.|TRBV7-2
CASSFSPRSGELFF
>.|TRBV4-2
CASSQEAHYEQYF
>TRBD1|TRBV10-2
CASSLDRGNGYTF
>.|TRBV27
CASSPSQGRYTF
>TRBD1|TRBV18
CASSPRNPGQHSGANVLTF
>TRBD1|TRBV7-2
CASSLGQGVGNTIYF
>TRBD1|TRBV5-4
CASSLAGQGGVTQYF
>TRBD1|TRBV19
CASSIRTGDGGYTF
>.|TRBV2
CASRLSGSGSSWAFF
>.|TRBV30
CAWSFGHRSTEAFF
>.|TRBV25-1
CASSPAPGRGGYTF
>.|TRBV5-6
CASRPDYQETQYF
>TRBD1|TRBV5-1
CASSLGTGNYGYTF
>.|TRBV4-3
CASSQDPSVYNSPLHF
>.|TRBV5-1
CASSPPLTGELFF
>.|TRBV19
CASRRRQDGNEKLFF
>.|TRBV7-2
CASSLGGRGYTF
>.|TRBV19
CASSIAGSGANVLTF
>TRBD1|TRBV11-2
CASSLQGVRGGYTF
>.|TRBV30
CAWSWEQGIPSGNTIYF
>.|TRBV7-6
CASSEKPRESTDTQYF
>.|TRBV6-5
CASSYSRRRENTEAFF
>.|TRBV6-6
CASSNHRVTNYGYTF
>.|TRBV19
CASSDPFDSNYGYTF
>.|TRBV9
CASRAGYTDTQYF
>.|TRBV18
CASSPYVPGPSNYGYTF
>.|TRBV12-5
CASGLLYEQYF
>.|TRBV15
CATSRDSIVGGKLFF
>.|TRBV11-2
CASSRGAESNQPQHF